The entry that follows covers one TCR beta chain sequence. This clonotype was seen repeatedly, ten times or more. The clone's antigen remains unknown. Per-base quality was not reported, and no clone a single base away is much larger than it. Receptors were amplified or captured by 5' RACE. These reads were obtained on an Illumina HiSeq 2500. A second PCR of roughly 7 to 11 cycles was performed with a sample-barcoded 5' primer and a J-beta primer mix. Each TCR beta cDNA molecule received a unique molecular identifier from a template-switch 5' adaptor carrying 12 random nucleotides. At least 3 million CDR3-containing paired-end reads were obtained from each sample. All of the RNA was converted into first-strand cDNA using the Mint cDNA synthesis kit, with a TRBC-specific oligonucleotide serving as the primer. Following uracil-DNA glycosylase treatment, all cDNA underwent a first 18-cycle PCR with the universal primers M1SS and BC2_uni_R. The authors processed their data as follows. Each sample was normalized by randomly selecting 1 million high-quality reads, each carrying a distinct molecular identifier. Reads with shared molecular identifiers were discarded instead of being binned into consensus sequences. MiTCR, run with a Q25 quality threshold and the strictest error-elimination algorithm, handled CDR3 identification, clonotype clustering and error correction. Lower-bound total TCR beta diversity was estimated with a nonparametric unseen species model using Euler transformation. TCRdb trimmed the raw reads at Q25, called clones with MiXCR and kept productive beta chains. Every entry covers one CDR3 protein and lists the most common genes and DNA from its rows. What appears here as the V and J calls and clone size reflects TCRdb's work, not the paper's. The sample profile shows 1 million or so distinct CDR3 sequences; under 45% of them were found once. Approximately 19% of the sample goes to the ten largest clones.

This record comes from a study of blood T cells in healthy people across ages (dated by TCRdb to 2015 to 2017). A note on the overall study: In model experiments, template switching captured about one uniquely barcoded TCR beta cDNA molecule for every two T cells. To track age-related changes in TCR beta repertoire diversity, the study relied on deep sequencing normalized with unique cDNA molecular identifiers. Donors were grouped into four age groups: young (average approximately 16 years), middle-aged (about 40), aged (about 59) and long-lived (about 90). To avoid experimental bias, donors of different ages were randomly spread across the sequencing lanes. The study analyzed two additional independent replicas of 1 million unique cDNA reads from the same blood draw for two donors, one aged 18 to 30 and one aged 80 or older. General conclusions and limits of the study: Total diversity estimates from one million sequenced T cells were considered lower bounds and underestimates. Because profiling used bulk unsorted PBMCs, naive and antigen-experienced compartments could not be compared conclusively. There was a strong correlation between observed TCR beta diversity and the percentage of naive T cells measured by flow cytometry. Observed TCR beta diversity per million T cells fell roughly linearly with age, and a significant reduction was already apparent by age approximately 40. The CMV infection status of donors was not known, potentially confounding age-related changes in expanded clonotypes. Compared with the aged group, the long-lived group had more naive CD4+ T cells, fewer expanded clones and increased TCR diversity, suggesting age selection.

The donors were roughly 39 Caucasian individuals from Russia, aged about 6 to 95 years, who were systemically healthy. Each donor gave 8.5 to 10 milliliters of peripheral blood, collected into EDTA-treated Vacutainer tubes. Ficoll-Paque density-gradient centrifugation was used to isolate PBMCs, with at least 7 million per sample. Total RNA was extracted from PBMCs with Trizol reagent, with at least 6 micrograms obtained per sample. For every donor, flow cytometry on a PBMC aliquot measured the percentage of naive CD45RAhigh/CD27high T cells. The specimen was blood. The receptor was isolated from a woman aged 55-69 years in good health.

The CDR3 reads CASRGQGNSPLHF. The bases read TGTGCCAGCAGGGGACAGGGTAATTCACCCCTCCACTTT. This chain is built from TRBV27 and TRBJ1-6; the central 9 bases match TRBD1. The cysteine opens and the phenylalanine closes a CDR3 of 13 amino acids. Here the CDR3 DNA is all that survives: 39 bases in frame from base 1. V is pruned by 6 bases and J by 6 bases, leaving 0 bases of the junction without a gene match. CDR1 MNHEY and CDR2 SMNVEV were looked up in the germline V gene (reference sequence).